A single sample gave rise to the 14 T cell receptor beta chains below, sequenced in a study of human T cells and chemical hapten exposure. TCRdb re-called the RACE reads through MiXCR, storing one row per CDR3 protein. The sample shows around 77,000 distinct CDR3 sequences, 9.8% of them seen only once. The sample's time point: patch test 1, 2 weeks after DPC sensitization. Treatment meaning: therapeutic diphenylcyclopropenone sensitization with weekly scalp DPC. The sequenced sample was whole blood, obtained in connection with sensitization to the hapten diphenylcyclopropenone (DPC). These receptors all stem from a woman aged 40 to 50 with alopecia areata. Some clones in this sample may be carry-over from other donors' samples.

This clonotype came up many times. This chain joins TRBV12-3 or TRBV12-4 and TRBJ2-1, with D perhaps TRBD2 (5 bases). With 3 bases removed from V and 2 bases from J, the gap between germline ends came to 11 bases. This CDR3 has 15 amino acids. DNA for the CDR3: TGTGCCAGCAGTTTCCCAGCCGGGGCCTACAATGAGCAGTTCTTC. This translates into CASSFPAGAYNEQFF.

This clonotype was recorded at least ten times. CDR3 coding DNA: TGTGCCAGCAGCTTAAGGTCGGGGGTGGGAAATTCACCCCTCCACTTT. This sequence encodes CASSLRSGVGNSPLHF. The V gene is TRBV7-2, the J gene TRBJ1-6; D is possibly TRBD1 (5 bases). The germline V gene has CDR1 SGHTA and CDR2 FQGNSA. This CDR3 spans 16 amino acids. V lost 2 bases to trimming and J lost 7 bases, with 15 bases between them. The variable domain in full, completed from reference TRBV7-2 and TRBJ1-6, reads GAGVSQSPSNKVTEKGKDVELRCDPISGHTALYWYRQSLGQGLEFLIYFQGNSAPDKSGLPSDRFSAERTGGSVSTLTIQRTQQEDSAVYLCASSLRSGVGNSPLHFGNGTRLTVT.

The J gene is TRBJ1-2, the V gene TRBV3-1; D is unclear. V was cut by 1 base and J by 8 bases, with 11 bases left in between. CDR3 length: 13 amino acids. The germline CDR1 and CDR2 sequences are LGHDT and YNNKEL (reference sequence). Here the CDR3 reads CASSQGRGWGYTF. CDR3 in DNA: TGTGCCAGCAGCCAAGGACGAGGCTGGGGCTACACCTTC.

This clonotype was recorded at least ten times. This chain joins TRBV24-1 and TRBJ2-6; D gene unclear. Germline V gene lookup returns CDR1 KGHDR and CDR2 SFDVKD. Trimming shortened V by 0 bases and J by 0 bases, and 5 bases separated the two germline ends. This CDR3 has 16 residues. DNA of the CDR3: TGTGCCACCAGTGATTTGCAGGACTCTGGGGCCAACGTCCTGACTTTC. This translates into CATSDLQDSGANVLTF.

This clonotype is labeled medium-sized. The rearrangement joins TRBV18 to TRBJ1-2; no firm D call. The CDR3 length is 14 residues. Trimming took off 0 bases at V and 4 bases at J, with 9 bases between the two ends. Germline loops: CDR1 KGHSH, CDR2 LQKENI. The CDR3 loop reads CASSPPTESYGYTF. The CDR3 bases are TGTGCCAGCTCACCACCAACCGAAAGCTATGGCTACACCTTC.

This clonotype appeared a few times. The chain uses TRBV29-1 and TRBJ2-3; D is unresolved. Germline V gives CDR1 SQVTM, CDR2 ANQGSEA. The V gene lost 0 bases and the J gene lost 6 bases, with 7 bases spanning the gap. The CDR3 sequence is 12 residues long. The CDR3, as DNA: TGCAGCGTTGAAGAAACCGATGATACGCAGTATTTT. Translating gives CSVEETDDTQYF.

This chain connects TRBV4-3 to TRBJ2-6; tentatively, D is TRBD1 (5 bases). CDR1 is LGHNA, CDR2 YSLEER, per germline. This CDR3 is built from 18 residues. Trimming removed 1 base at V and 0 bases at J, with 13 bases between. Written as DNA, the CDR3 is TGCGCCAGCAGCCAAGCGGCAGGGTCCCTCTCTGGGGCCAACGTCCTGACTTTC. Encoded protein: CASSQAAGSLSGANVLTF.

This clonotype was counted ten times or more. The genes are TRBV30 and TRBJ2-1; 7 nucleotides align to TRBD1. Trimming at V came to 5 bases and at J to 8 bases, leaving 9 bases not matched to a gene. The CDR3 runs 13 residues. CDR1 is GTSNPN, CDR2 SVGIG, per germline (reference sequence). CDR3 coding DNA: TGTGCCTGGTCTACAGGGGATCAGCATGAGCAGTTCTTC. It specifies CAWSTGDQHEQFF.

This clonotype has at least ten counts. V is TRBV4-1 and J is TRBJ2-4; D is unresolved. Germline loops: CDR1 MGHRA, CDR2 YSYEKL. The V end lost 1 base, the J end lost 0 bases, and 10 bases lay between the germline ends. This CDR3 is built from 16 residues. The CDR3 loop reads CASSQVAGLAKNIQYF. CDR3 nucleotide sequence: TGCGCCAGCAGCCAAGTCGCTGGATTAGCCAAAAACATTCAGTACTTC.

This clonotype was recorded a few times. For the CDR3, the DNA is TGTGCCAGCAGTCCCCCGGACAGACCCTACGAGCAGTACTTC. It encodes CASSPPDRPYEQYF. The gene calls are TRBV28 and TRBJ2-7, with a tentative D call TRBD1 (6 bases). CDR1 and CDR2 (germline): MDHEN, SYDVKM. Trimming left V 5 bases short and J 2 bases short, with 13 bases between. CDR3 size: 14 residues.

As to this clonotype: This may be a read error: a much more frequent sequence differs by one nucleotide. The chain links TRBV29-1 to TRBJ2-5; 9 bases line up with TRBD2. Germline CDR1 SQVTM, CDR2 ANQGSEA. V lost 8 bases and J lost 5; bases outside the gene matches: 12. This CDR3 contains 14 residues. The CDR3: CSIARRGGAETQYF. DNA for the CDR3: TGCAGCATTGCCCGGCGGGGGGGCGCGGAGACCCAGTACTTC. Supplemented by reference TRBV29-1 and TRBJ2-5, the full variable domain reads SAVISQKPSRDICQRGTSLTIQCQVDSQVTMMFWYRQQPGQSLTLIATANQGSEATYESGFVIDKFPISRPNLTFSTLTVSNMSPEDSSIYLCSIARRGGAETQYFGPGTRLLVL.

This clonotype was seen more than once but under ten times. The rearrangement links TRBV5-6 to TRBJ2-5; D is uncertain. CDR3 length: 11 residues. Germline CDR1 reads SGHDT; CDR2 reads YYEEEE. Between the trimmed V and J ends, which lost 0 bases and 7 bases, there was a span of 4 bases. The CDR3 bases are TGTGCCAGCAGCTTGGTGGGGACCCAGTACTTC. Translated, it gives CASSLVGTQYF.

The sample holds many counts of this clonotype. CDR3 bases: TGTGCCAGCAGCTTACAGGGCCCCAGGGGAGGATCTGGAAACACCATATATTTT. The encoded protein is CASSLQGPRGGSGNTIYF. The chain is built from TRBV7-2 and TRBJ1-3; D is possibly TRBD1 (6 bases). The ends were cut back, 2 bases at V and 1 base at J, with 18 bases in the middle. Germline V CDR1 and CDR2: SGHTA, FQGNSA. The CDR3 extends over 18 amino acids.

This clonotype was seen ten or more times. The CDR3 reads CASSSSGGARTDTQYF. CDR3 sequence (DNA): TGTGCCAGCAGCTCTAGCGGGGGGGCTAGGACAGATACGCAGTATTTT. This sequence joins TRBV5-4 and TRBJ2-3, with 12 positions matching TRBD2. Trimming removed 3 bases from V and 3 bases from J; junction bases left unmatched: 5. The CDR3 length is 16 residues. CDR1 is SGHNT and CDR2 is YYREEE in the germline V gene (reference sequence).